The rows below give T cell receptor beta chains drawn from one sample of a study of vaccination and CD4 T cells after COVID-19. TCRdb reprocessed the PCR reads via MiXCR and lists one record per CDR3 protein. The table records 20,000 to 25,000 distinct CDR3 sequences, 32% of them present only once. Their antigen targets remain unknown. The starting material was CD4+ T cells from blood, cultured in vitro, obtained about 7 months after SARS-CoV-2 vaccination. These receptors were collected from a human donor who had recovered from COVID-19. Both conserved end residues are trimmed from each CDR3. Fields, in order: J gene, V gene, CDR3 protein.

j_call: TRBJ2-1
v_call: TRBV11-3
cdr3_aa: ASSLGIAGGIYNEQF

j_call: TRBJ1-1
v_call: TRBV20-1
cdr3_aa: SARDNRGSTEAF

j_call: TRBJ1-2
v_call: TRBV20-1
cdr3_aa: SARLDRNYGYT

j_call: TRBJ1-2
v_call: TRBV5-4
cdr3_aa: ASSPLDRGDGYT

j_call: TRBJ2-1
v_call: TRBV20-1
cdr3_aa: SASDLTGTSTSSSYNEQF

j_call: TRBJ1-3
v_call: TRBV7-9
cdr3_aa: ASSPVGSGNTIY

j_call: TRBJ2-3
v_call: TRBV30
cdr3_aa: AWSLLDTQY

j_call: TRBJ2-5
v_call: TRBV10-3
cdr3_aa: ATKRERWETQY

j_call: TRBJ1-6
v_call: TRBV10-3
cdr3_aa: AISELQGGSPLH

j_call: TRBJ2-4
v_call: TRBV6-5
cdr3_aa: ASSYGAGRGKNIQY

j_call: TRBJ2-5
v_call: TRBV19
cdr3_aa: ASSIAGSWETQY

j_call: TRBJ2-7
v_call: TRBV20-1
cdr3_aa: SAQEIRQGDYEQY

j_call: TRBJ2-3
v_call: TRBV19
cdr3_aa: ASSKLRDSTDTQY

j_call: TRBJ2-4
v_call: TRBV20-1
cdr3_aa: SAGRAHIQY

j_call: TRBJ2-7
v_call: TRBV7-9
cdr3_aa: ASSLPRGERYEQY

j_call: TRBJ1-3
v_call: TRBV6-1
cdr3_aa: ASILTMGQGNTIY

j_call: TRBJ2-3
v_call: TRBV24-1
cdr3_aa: ATSESGVADTQY

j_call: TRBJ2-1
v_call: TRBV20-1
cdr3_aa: SQTSGVYNEQF

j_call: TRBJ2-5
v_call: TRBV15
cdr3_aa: ATRPDWGQETQY

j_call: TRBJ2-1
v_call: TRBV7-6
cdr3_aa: ASSSWGANNEQF

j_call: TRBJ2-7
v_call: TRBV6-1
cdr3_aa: ASAARQTSYEQY

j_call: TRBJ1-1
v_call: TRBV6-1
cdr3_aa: ASRGTPITEAF

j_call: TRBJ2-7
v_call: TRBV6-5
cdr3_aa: ASSSRSGTSYEQY

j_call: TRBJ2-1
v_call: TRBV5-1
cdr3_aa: ASSSSTSAPGGEQF

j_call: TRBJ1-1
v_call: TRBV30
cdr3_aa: AWSRQAYTEAF

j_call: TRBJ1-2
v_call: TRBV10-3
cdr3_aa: AISESKPGQGHIGYT

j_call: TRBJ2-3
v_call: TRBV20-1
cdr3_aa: SANVADTQY

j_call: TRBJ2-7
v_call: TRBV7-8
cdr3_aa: ASSFRDRASEQY

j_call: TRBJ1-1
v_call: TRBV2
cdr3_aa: ASTGGQGTEAF

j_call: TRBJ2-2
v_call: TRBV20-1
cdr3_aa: SARKGAHTGELF

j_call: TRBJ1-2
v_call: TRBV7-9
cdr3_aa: ASSLANYGYT

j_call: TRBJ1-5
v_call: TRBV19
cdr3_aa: ASNTAQGGNQPQH

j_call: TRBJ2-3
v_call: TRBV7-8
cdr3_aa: ASSLGAGGGARTDTQY

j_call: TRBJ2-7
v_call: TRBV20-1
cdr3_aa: SAPTRRGDYEQY

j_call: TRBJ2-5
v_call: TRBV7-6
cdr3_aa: ASSLSAGLQQETQY

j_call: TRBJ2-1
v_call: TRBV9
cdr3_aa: ASSFRQGYNEQF

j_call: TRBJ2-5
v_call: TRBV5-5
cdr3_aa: ASSKLETVQETQY

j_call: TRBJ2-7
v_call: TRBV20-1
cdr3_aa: SAKRGGGASYEQY

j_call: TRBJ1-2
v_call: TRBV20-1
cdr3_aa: SARDPRQLLGYT

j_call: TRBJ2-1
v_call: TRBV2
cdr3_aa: ASGNGLASNEQF

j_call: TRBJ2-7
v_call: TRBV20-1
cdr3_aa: SARAGGSSSYEQY

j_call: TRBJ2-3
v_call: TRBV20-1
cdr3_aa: SATQVTDTQY

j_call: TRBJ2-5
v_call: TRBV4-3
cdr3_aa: ASSQDWTQAFQETQY

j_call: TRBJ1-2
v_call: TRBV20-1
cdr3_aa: SAPQGTGNYGYT

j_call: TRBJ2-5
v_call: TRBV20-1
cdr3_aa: SASRLYGAGGETQY

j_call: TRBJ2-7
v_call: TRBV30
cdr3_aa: AWSVGGSGRGTGR

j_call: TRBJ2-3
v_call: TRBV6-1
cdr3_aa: ASSLFDRSSTDTQY

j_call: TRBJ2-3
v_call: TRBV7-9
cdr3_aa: ASSSNSGDTQY

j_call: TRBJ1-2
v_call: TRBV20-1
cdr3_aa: SASGGAGFGYT

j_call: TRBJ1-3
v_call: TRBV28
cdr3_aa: ASSLYSGAGSGNTIY

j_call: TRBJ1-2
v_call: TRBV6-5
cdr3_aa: ASSYSNYGYT

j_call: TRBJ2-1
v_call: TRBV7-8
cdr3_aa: ASSLAEPGLGYEQF

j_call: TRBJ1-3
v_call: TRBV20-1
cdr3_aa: SASTAGNTIY